Listed below are T cell receptor beta chains from one sample, sequenced in a study of cytomegalovirus exposure and HLA in healthy donors. Clones were read by immunoSEQ multiplex PCR, and TCRdb kept only the in-frame ones, dropping some. The sample comprises around 80,000 clones, more than 50% of which are singletons, and roughly 4% rests with the top ten. The sequenced material came from PBMCs. The receptors shown here come from a male donor in good health and CMV-seropositive. Each CDR3 is given with its conserved first and last residue. D genes are given only for firm matches. For some rows the clone size is stated as once, few or many, or as a class when expanded; others skip it.

V gene: TRBV28
clone size: -
D gene: -
J gene: TRBJ2-7
CDR3 DNA: TGTGCCAGCAGTTATTCCAGGGTCACCTACGAGCAGTACTTC
CDR3 protein: CASSYSRVTYEQYF

V gene: TRBV18
clone size: few
D gene: TRBD2
J gene: TRBJ2-1
CDR3 DNA: TGTGCCAGCTCACTCGGGACTAGCGGGGGGAGGCGAAATGAGCAGTTCTTC
CDR3 protein: CASSLGTSGGRRNEQFF

V gene: TRBV28
clone size: -
D gene: -
J gene: TRBJ1-1
CDR3 DNA: TGTGCCAGCAGTTTACGAACAGCGAGGAGGACTGAAGCTTTCTTT
CDR3 protein: CASSLRTARRTEAFF

V gene: TRBV5-1
clone size: -
D gene: -
J gene: TRBJ1-1
CDR3 DNA: TGCGCCAGCAGCCCGAGAGGCGGCACTGAAGCTTTCTTT
CDR3 protein: CASSPRGGTEAFF

V gene: TRBV28
clone size: -
D gene: TRBD1
J gene: TRBJ2-1
CDR3 DNA: TGTGCCAGCAGATCCGGGACAGCTAACAATGAGCAGTTCTTC
CDR3 protein: CASRSGTANNEQFF

V gene: TRBV11-2
clone size: few
D gene: -
J gene: TRBJ1-1
CDR3 DNA: TGTGCCAGCAGCTTACAGGGGATGAACACTGAAGCTTTCTTT
CDR3 protein: CASSLQGMNTEAFF

V gene: TRBV4-1
clone size: -
D gene: -
J gene: TRBJ1-3
CDR3 DNA: TGCGCCAGCAGCCGACTAGTAGGGGAAACTGGAAACACCATATATTTT
CDR3 protein: CASSRLVGETGNTIYF

V gene: TRBV7-2
clone size: -
D gene: -
J gene: TRBJ2-4
CDR3 DNA: TGTGCCAGCACCTCAGGGGAGGGCAAAAACATTCAGTACTTC
CDR3 protein: CASTSGEGKNIQYF

V gene: TRBV2
clone size: few
D gene: TRBD1
J gene: TRBJ2-7
CDR3 DNA: TGTGCCAGCAGTCGTGCCGGGACAGGGGGCTTCCACCCCTACGAGCAGTACTTC
CDR3 protein: CASSRAGTGGFHPYEQYF

V gene: TRBV7-9
clone size: -
D gene: -
J gene: TRBJ1-3
CDR3 DNA: TGTGCCAGCAGCTTATGGGCAGCTCTAAACACCATATATTTT
CDR3 protein: CASSLWAALNTIYF

V gene: TRBV28
clone size: -
D gene: TRBD1
J gene: TRBJ1-1
CDR3 DNA: TGTGCCAGCAGGGTGACAGGGCGCACGCCTTGTGAAGCTTTCTTT
CDR3 protein: CASRVTGRTPCEAFF

V gene: TRBV7-2
clone size: -
D gene: -
J gene: TRBJ2-5
CDR3 DNA: TGTGCCAGCAGCTTTAGCAGGGGAGAGACCCAGTACTTC
CDR3 protein: CASSFSRGETQYF

V gene: TRBV5-1
clone size: -
D gene: TRBD2
J gene: TRBJ2-3
CDR3 DNA: TGCGCCAGCAGCTTGAGGGCTAGCGGGGGGATAAGCACAGATACGCAGTATTTT
CDR3 protein: CASSLRASGGISTDTQYF

V gene: TRBV6-5
clone size: few
D gene: -
J gene: TRBJ1-4
CDR3 DNA: TGTGCCAGCACCCCAGGGAGGTTAGGGGAAAAACTGTTTTTT
CDR3 protein: CASTPGRLGEKLFF

V gene: TRBV2
clone size: once
D gene: TRBD1
J gene: TRBJ1-5
CDR3 DNA: TGTGCCAGCAGATGGACAGGGGGCGCGGACGGGACCGATCAGCCCCAGCATTTT
CDR3 protein: CASRWTGGADGTDQPQHF

V gene: TRBV7-2
clone size: few
D gene: -
J gene: TRBJ2-1
CDR3 DNA: TGTGCCAGCAGCCTCGGGACCCTCCGGAGGGTGGGGTACAATGAGCAGTTCTTC
CDR3 protein: CASSLGTLRRVGYNEQFF

V gene: TRBV4-2
clone size: -
D gene: -
J gene: TRBJ2-3
CDR3 DNA: TGTGCCAGCAGCCATGGGGCTAGCACAGATACGCAGTATTTT
CDR3 protein: CASSHGASTDTQYF

V gene: TRBV5-6
clone size: -
D gene: TRBD2
J gene: TRBJ2-2
CDR3 DNA: TGTGCCAGCAGCTCCCAACGGGGGGGTAACACCGGGGAGCTGTTTTTT
CDR3 protein: CASSSQRGGNTGELFF

V gene: TRBV9
clone size: few
D gene: -
J gene: TRBJ1-1
CDR3 DNA: TGTGCCAGCAGCGGTAAGCAGGGTTTTGGCACTGAAGCTTTCTTT
CDR3 protein: CASSGKQGFGTEAFF

V gene: TRBV19
clone size: -
D gene: -
J gene: TRBJ2-1
CDR3 DNA: TGTGCCAGTAGTATCGTTGTCGGGTACCACAATGAGCAGTTCTTC
CDR3 protein: CASSIVVGYHNEQFF

V gene: TRBV28
clone size: -
D gene: TRBD1
J gene: TRBJ2-7
CDR3 DNA: TGTGCCAGCAGTCCCCACAGGGGTTACGAGCAGTACTTC
CDR3 protein: CASSPHRGYEQYF

V gene: TRBV30
clone size: once
D gene: TRBD1
J gene: TRBJ1-1
CDR3 DNA: TGTCTTGGGACAGAGAACACTGAAGCTTTCTTT
CDR3 protein: CLGTENTEAFF

V gene: TRBV5-8
clone size: once
D gene: -
J gene: TRBJ1-2
CDR3 DNA: TGTGCCAGCAGCTTCGGGGGGAGCTATGGCTACACCTTC
CDR3 protein: CASSFGGSYGYTF

V gene: TRBV30
clone size: -
D gene: -
J gene: TRBJ2-7
CDR3 DNA: TGTGCCTGGAGTGTAAGTCCGGGAGAATGGTCCTACGAGCAGTACTTC
CDR3 protein: CAWSVSPGEWSYEQYF

V gene: TRBV5-8
clone size: once
D gene: -
J gene: TRBJ1-1
CDR3 DNA: TGTGCCAGCAGCCGCACCATGGCGGCTGAAGCTTTCTTT
CDR3 protein: CASSRTMAAEAFF

V gene: TRBV4-1
clone size: -
D gene: TRBD2
J gene: TRBJ2-1
CDR3 DNA: TGCGCCAGCAGCCAAGCGGGGGGTCGTCAGTTCTTC
CDR3 protein: CASSQAGGRQFF

V gene: TRBV4-2
clone size: once
D gene: TRBD1
J gene: TRBJ1-2
CDR3 DNA: TGTGCCAGCAGCCAAGATTGGGGGACAGTGAGGGGCTACACCTTC
CDR3 protein: CASSQDWGTVRGYTF

V gene: TRBV11-2
clone size: -
D gene: -
J gene: TRBJ1-5
CDR3 DNA: TGTGCCAGCAGCTTAGGTGATGCAGGGCCCCAGCATTTT
CDR3 protein: CASSLGDAGPQHF

V gene: TRBV27
clone size: -
D gene: -
J gene: TRBJ1-4
CDR3 DNA: TGTGCCAGCAGCTTAACAGGAGACGGAGAAAAACTGTTTTTT
CDR3 protein: CASSLTGDGEKLFF

V gene: TRBV7-9
clone size: -
D gene: -
J gene: TRBJ2-7
CDR3 DNA: TGTGCCAGCAGCTTCTATCCGGGTCTCTCCTACGAGCAGTACTTC
CDR3 protein: CASSFYPGLSYEQYF

V gene: TRBV5-4
clone size: -
D gene: -
J gene: TRBJ2-7
CDR3 DNA: TGTGCCAGCAGCCGTTCTCGGGGGGCCGACGAGCAGTACTTC
CDR3 protein: CASSRSRGADEQYF

V gene: TRBV11-2
clone size: few
D gene: TRBD2
J gene: TRBJ2-2
CDR3 DNA: TGTGCCAGCAGCTCGACAGCGGGGACGGCCGGGGAGCTGTTTTTT
CDR3 protein: CASSSTAGTAGELFF

V gene: TRBV27
clone size: few
D gene: TRBD2
J gene: TRBJ2-7
CDR3 DNA: TGTGCCAGCAGGCTGACTAGCGGGAGGAACGAGCAGTACTTC
CDR3 protein: CASRLTSGRNEQYF

V gene: TRBV27
clone size: -
D gene: -
J gene: TRBJ1-3
CDR3 DNA: TGTGCCAGCAGTCTCTCTGGAAACACCATATATTTT
CDR3 protein: CASSLSGNTIYF

V gene: TRBV6-1
clone size: few
D gene: TRBD1
J gene: TRBJ2-1
CDR3 DNA: TGTGCCAGCTGGGTGGCGGGACAGGCATACAATGAGCAGTTCTTC
CDR3 protein: CASWVAGQAYNEQFF

V gene: TRBV28
clone size: -
D gene: TRBD1
J gene: TRBJ1-2
CDR3 DNA: TGTGCCAGCCTCGGGACAGGGGGCCCCTATGGCTACACCTTC
CDR3 protein: CASLGTGGPYGYTF

V gene: TRBV28
clone size: -
D gene: TRBD2
J gene: TRBJ2-7
CDR3 DNA: TGTGCCAGCTCGGTCTGGACCGGGACTAGCAAATACGAGCAGTGCTTC
CDR3 protein: CASSVWTGTSKYEQCF

V gene: TRBV10-1
clone size: -
D gene: TRBD1
J gene: TRBJ1-4
CDR3 DNA: TGCGCCAGCAGTGAGTCGATGGGGCAGGGGACAGAGGGCGGGGAAAAACTGTTTTTT
CDR3 protein: CASSESMGQGTEGGEKLFF

V gene: TRBV18
clone size: -
D gene: TRBD1
J gene: TRBJ2-3
CDR3 DNA: TGTGCCAGCTCACCAAGGACAGGGGTTAGCACAGATACGCAGTATTTT
CDR3 protein: CASSPRTGVSTDTQYF

V gene: TRBV19
clone size: -
D gene: TRBD1
J gene: TRBJ1-2
CDR3 DNA: TGTGCCAGTATTTCGGGACAGAACTATGGCTACACCTTC
CDR3 protein: CASISGQNYGYTF

V gene: TRBV18
clone size: -
D gene: -
J gene: TRBJ2-3
CDR3 DNA: TGTGCCAGCTCACCCTTTCCCGGGAAAGGAACGGGCACAGATACGCAGTATTTT
CDR3 protein: CASSPFPGKGTGTDTQYF

V gene: TRBV11-1
clone size: -
D gene: -
J gene: TRBJ2-1
CDR3 DNA: TGTGCCAGCAGGGACTACCCTAATGAGCAGTTCTTC
CDR3 protein: CASRDYPNEQFF

V gene: TRBV5-1
clone size: -
D gene: -
J gene: TRBJ2-3
CDR3 DNA: TGCGCCAGCAGCCAGAGGGCAGATACGCAGTATTTT
CDR3 protein: CASSQRADTQYF

V gene: TRBV28
clone size: -
D gene: -
J gene: TRBJ2-7
CDR3 DNA: TGTGCCAGCAGTCCGTCTGGGGTGGGGAGTCGGCAGTACTTC
CDR3 protein: CASSPSGVGSRQYF

V gene: TRBV28
clone size: few
D gene: -
J gene: TRBJ1-5
CDR3 DNA: TGTGCCAGCGGCATGTGGGAGGATCAGCCCCAGCATTTT
CDR3 protein: CASGMWEDQPQHF

V gene: TRBV7-8
clone size: -
D gene: TRBD1
J gene: TRBJ2-3
CDR3 DNA: TGTGCCAGCAGCCTAGACAGGGGGTCCACAGATACGCAGTATTTT
CDR3 protein: CASSLDRGSTDTQYF

V gene: TRBV7-7
clone size: -
D gene: TRBD1
J gene: TRBJ2-5
CDR3 DNA: TGTGCCAGCAGCTTACAGGGGGCGAGGACCCAAGAGACCCAGTACTTC
CDR3 protein: CASSLQGARTQETQYF

V gene: TRBV6-1
clone size: -
D gene: -
J gene: TRBJ1-6
CDR3 DNA: TGTGCCAGCAGGCCCCCAGGGGAGCCTAATTCACCCCTCCACTTT
CDR3 protein: CASRPPGEPNSPLHF